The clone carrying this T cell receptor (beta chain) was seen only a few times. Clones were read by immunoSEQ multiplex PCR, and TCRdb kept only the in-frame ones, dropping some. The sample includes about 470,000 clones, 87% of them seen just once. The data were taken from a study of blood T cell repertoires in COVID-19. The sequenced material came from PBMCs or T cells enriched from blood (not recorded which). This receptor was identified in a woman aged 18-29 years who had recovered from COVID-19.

The CDR3, as DNA: TGCAGTGCTAGTTGGGTACAGGGGTTTGATGGCTACACCTTC. This encodes CSASWVQGFDGYTF. The rearrangement joins TRBV20-1 to TRBJ1-2, with TRBD1 matching over 7 bases. Per germline, CDR1 DFQATT and CDR2 SNEGSKA (reference sequence). This CDR3 spans 14 amino acids. V shed 3 bases, J shed 6 bases, and the junction held 10 bases outside the gene matches.